The present entry profiles one TCR beta chain with its context. The antigen remains unidentified. This specimen includes other DNA sequences encoding the same CDR3. This entry is derived from a study of cytomegalovirus exposure and HLA in healthy donors. Study in general: Within an early data release were tens of millions of unique TCRs drawn from HLA-typed donors.

V lost 1 base, J lost 8 bases, and 10 bases stayed unmatched. Germline V gives CDR1 SGHTA, CDR2 FQGTGA. The CDR3 extends over 16 amino acids. Study observations and caveats: Researchers catalogued about 150 TCR beta chains as cytomegalovirus-associated.

Nominally healthy donors provided the samples, though records likely missed some immune exposures. The study ran its PCR with 60 Vbeta and 13 Jbeta primers. Repertoires were generated with immunoSEQ multiplex PCR, while TCRdb's copy carries only in-frame clones and drops some. The table shows under 200,000 clones, with 68% occurring only once. This chain connects TRBV7-3 to TRBJ1-2, with 10 bases identical to TRBD1. This receptor was identified in a woman aged 40 to 50 in good health and CMV-seropositive. The sample was PBMCs. The CDR3 loop reads CASSLNGQGVSEGYTF. In DNA, the CDR3 is TGTGCCAGCAGCTTAAACGGACAGGGGGTCTCGGAAGGCTACACCTTC.